This TCR beta chain was documented in a study of cytomegalovirus exposure and HLA in healthy donors. Study in general: The approximately 120 validation repertoires used the same platform as the 650 to 850 first-cohort repertoires, a later analysis reported.

The germline gives CDR1 SQVTM, CDR2 ANQGSEA. The CDR3 totals 16 residues. Deletions cut 2 bases from V and 0 bases from J, with 14 bases between. Assay used: immunoSEQ multiplex PCR; TCRdb lists only in-frame clones, some missing. This sample has 95,000 to 120,000 clones, with approximately 85% found just once. This clone was detected once. The chain carries TRBV29-1 and TRBJ2-1, with D unresolved. This sequence was found in a woman aged 18-30 years in good health and CMV-seronegative. What was sequenced was PBMCs. The CDR3 sequence is CSVEFPVVGSYNEQFF. The CDR3 DNA is TGCAGCGTTGAATTCCCGGTGGTTGGCTCCTACAATGAGCAGTTCTTC.